A selection of T cell receptor beta chains follows, all from one sample in a study of CD8 T cells in Susac syndrome. TCRdb reanalysed the immunoSEQ multiplex PCR reads using MiXCR and keeps one entry per CDR3 protein. The data contain some 180,000 distinct CDR3 sequences, over 90% of them singletons. Sequenced material: CD4+ T cells from PBMCs. These receptors all come from a human donor with Susac syndrome. Both conserved end residues are part of each CDR3. A D gene is named only where the DNA matches it firmly. The size of a clone is reported for some rows only, either as once, few or many, or as a class for expanded clones.

v_gene	abundance	j_gene	len	d_gene	CDR3aa	CDR3nt
TRBV30	-	TRBJ2-1	14	-	CAWSVRRLNNEQFF	TGTGCCTGGAGTGTGCGCAGATTGAACAATGAGCAGTTCTTC
TRBV6-1	-	TRBJ2-2	13	-	CASSAVGTGELFF	TGTGCCAGCAGTGCGGTGGGGACCGGGGAGCTGTTTTTT
TRBV29-1	once	TRBJ1-5	17	-	CSVHEPGGTVFIVPQHF	TGCAGCGTCCACGAGCCGGGGGGCACGGTCTTCATAGTGCCCCAGCATTTT
TRBV20-1	-	TRBJ2-1	11	-	CSARDANEQFF	TGCAGTGCTAGAGATGCGAATGAGCAGTTCTTC
TRBV5-6	-	TRBJ2-3	14	-	CASSFELVSDTQYF	TGTGCCAGCAGCTTTGAGCTAGTTTCAGATACGCAGTATTTT
TRBV19	-	TRBJ1-1	13	-	CASSRFEDTEAFF	TGTGCCAGTAGTCGGTTTGAGGACACTGAAGCTTTCTTT
TRBV7-9	-	TRBJ2-1	13	TRBD2	CASTIAGYNEQFF	TGTGCCAGCACAATAGCGGGATACAATGAGCAGTTCTTC
TRBV28	-	TRBJ2-3	11	-	CASRAVDTQYF	TGTGCCAGCAGGGCGGTAGATACGCAGTATTTT
TRBV4-2	-	TRBJ1-2	15	-	CASSQDRLPNYGYTF	TGTGCCAGCAGCCAAGACAGGTTGCCAAACTATGGCTACACCTTC
TRBV12-3/TRBV12-4	-	TRBJ2-2	14	-	CASSFQGSTGELFF	TGTGCCAGCAGTTTTCAGGGCAGCACCGGGGAGCTGTTTTTT
TRBV6-6	-	TRBJ2-7	15	TRBD2	CASSRGGGSSYEQYF	TGTGCCAGCAGCCGAGGCGGGGGAAGCTCCTACGAGCAGTACTTC
TRBV9	-	TRBJ1-1	12	-	CASSSWNTEAFF	TGTGCCAGCAGCTCCTGGAACACTGAAGCTTTCTTT
TRBV7-8	-	TRBJ2-3	15	TRBD2	CASSLASGELDTQYF	TGTGCCAGCAGCTTAGCTAGCGGGGAGTTGGATACGCAGTATTTT
TRBV9	-	TRBJ1-3	15	-	CASSVDNFRRNTIYF	TGTGCCAGCAGCGTAGACAATTTTCGAAGAAACACCATATATTTT
TRBV15	-	TRBJ1-1	14	TRBD1	CATSTRDRDTEAFF	TGTGCCACCAGCACCCGGGACAGGGACACTGAAGCTTTCTTT
TRBV5-4	-	TRBJ1-2	14	-	CASTSEYPNYGYTF	TGTGCCAGCACCTCGGAGTACCCTAACTATGGCTACACCTTC
TRBV4-1	-	TRBJ2-1	15	-	CASSQGGNSYNEQFF	TGCGCCAGCAGCCAAGGCGGGAACTCCTACAATGAGCAGTTCTTC
TRBV24-1	-	TRBJ2-1	21	TRBD2	CATSDLPGLAGGSSSYNEQFF	TGTGCCACCAGTGATTTACCGGGACTAGCGGGAGGTTCGAGCTCCTACAATGAGCAGTTCTTC
TRBV5-1	-	TRBJ1-6	16	-	CASSYNPAEGDSPLHF	TGCGCCAGCAGCTACAACCCAGCAGAAGGGGATTCACCCCTCCACTTT
TRBV12-3/TRBV12-4	-	TRBJ1-6	15	-	CASSLGGLAGSPLHF	TGTGCCAGCAGTTTAGGTGGACTGGCCGGGTCACCCCTCCACTTT
TRBV7-2	-	TRBJ1-2	14	-	CASSLVRDSYGYTF	TGTGCCAGCAGCTTAGTCCGCGACAGCTATGGCTACACCTTC
TRBV25-1	-	TRBJ1-1	14	-	CASSVIGGVAEAFF	TGTGCCAGCAGTGTCATTGGAGGAGTGGCTGAAGCTTTCTTT
TRBV7-2	-	TRBJ2-4	16	TRBD2	CASSYTAMRGVPIQYF	TGTGCCAGCAGCTACACAGCCATGCGGGGGGTCCCCATTCAGTACTTC
TRBV20-1	-	TRBJ2-7	20	-	CSARDERQATDVLGRGEQYF	TGCAGTGCTAGAGATGAGAGACAGGCCACGGATGTCTTGGGGAGGGGCGAGCAGTACTTC
TRBV5-1	-	TRBJ2-1	14	TRBD2	CASSLGSRGDEQFF	TGCGCCAGCAGCTTGGGGTCCCGGGGGGATGAGCAGTTCTTC
TRBV20-1	-	TRBJ2-5	21	-	CSATTTIIGAVIAVAQETQYF	TGCAGTGCCACGACAACGATTATAGGGGCGGTAATAGCGGTAGCTCAAGAGACCCAGTACTTC
TRBV6-2/TRBV6-3	-	TRBJ2-4	14	-	CASSLRGGAELQYF	TGTGCCAGCAGCCTCCGAGGGGGAGCGGAGCTTCAGTACTTC
TRBV11-2	-	TRBJ2-3	14	-	CASSYGISSDTQYF	TGTGCCAGCAGCTACGGAATTTCCAGTGATACGCAGTATTTT
TRBV18	-	TRBJ1-2	15	-	CASSPDRQLSYGYTF	TGTGCCAGCTCACCGGACAGACAACTCTCCTATGGCTACACCTTC
TRBV20-1	-	TRBJ2-2	14	TRBD2	CSASRREVTGELFF	TGCAGTGCTAGTCGACGGGAGGTCACCGGGGAGCTGTTTTTT
TRBV12-3/TRBV12-4	-	TRBJ1-1	13	TRBD1	CASSLVTGVEAFF	TGTGCCAGCAGTTTAGTGACAGGGGTTGAAGCTTTCTTT
TRBV6-2/TRBV6-3	once	TRBJ2-5	14	-	CASSYSRRQETQYF	TGTGCCAGCAGTTACTCTAGAAGGCAAGAGACCCAGTACTTC
TRBV20-1	-	TRBJ1-1	14	-	CSAREISGGGEAFF	TGCAGTGCTAGAGAAATCAGCGGGGGGGGTGAAGCTTTCTTT
TRBV4-3	-	TRBJ2-1	17	-	CASSQDRAGGDRDEQFF	TGCGCCAGCAGCCAAGATAGGGCCGGAGGGGACCGTGATGAGCAGTTCTTC
TRBV6-6	-	TRBJ1-1	15	TRBD1	CASRSGGAWGTEAFF	TGTGCCAGCAGATCAGGGGGCGCGTGGGGAACTGAAGCTTTCTTT
TRBV2	-	TRBJ1-1	12	-	CASLTVNTEAFF	TGTGCCAGCTTAACAGTGAACACTGAAGCTTTCTTT
TRBV20-1	-	TRBJ1-1	12	-	CSASHPTTEAFF	TGCAGTGCGTCACACCCTACCACTGAAGCTTTCTTT
TRBV6-5	-	TRBJ1-1	14	-	CASTPTSGRTEAFF	TGTGCCAGCACCCCAACGTCAGGGCGAACTGAAGCTTTCTTT
TRBV7-2	-	TRBJ2-7	14	-	CASSPRMGGYEQYF	TGTGCCAGCAGCCCCAGGATGGGGGGCTACGAGCAGTACTTC
TRBV29-1	-	TRBJ2-1	11	-	CSVEIFDEQFF	TGCAGCGTTGAAATATTCGATGAGCAGTTCTTC
TRBV6-5	-	TRBJ2-7	14	TRBD2	CASSYTGPGGEQYF	TGTGCCAGCAGTTACACCGGGCCGGGGGGAGAGCAGTACTTC
TRBV6-6	-	TRBJ1-1	16	-	CASSYVSRVANTEAFF	TGTGCCAGCAGTTACGTTAGCAGGGTGGCGAACACTGAAGCTTTCTTT
TRBV28	-	TRBJ2-3	11	-	CASRHTDTQYF	TGTGCCAGCAGACATACAGATACGCAGTATTTT
TRBV11-2	-	TRBJ2-2	15	-	CASSPRTTNSGELFF	TGTGCCAGCAGCCCCCGGACAACGAACAGCGGGGAGCTGTTTTTT
TRBV5-1	-	TRBJ1-2	13	-	CASSSGRERLGTF	TGCGCCAGCAGCAGCGGAAGGGAGAGGCTTGGAACCTTC
TRBV29-1	-	TRBJ1-1	12	-	CSVGGTPTEAFF	TGCAGCGTTGGGGGGACACCCACTGAAGCTTTCTTT
TRBV9	-	TRBJ2-5	17	-	CASSVVGTYSKGETQYF	TGTGCCAGCAGCGTAGTGGGCACATACTCTAAGGGCGAGACCCAGTACTTC
TRBV3-1	-	TRBJ2-4	15	-	CASSQGGGRQNIQYF	TGTGCCAGCAGCCAAGGAGGGGGAAGGCAAAACATTCAGTACTTC